This TCR beta chain was captured by sequencing in a study of shared clonotypes between healthy human individuals. TCRdb keeps only in-frame clones here, not all; method: immunoSEQ multiplex PCR. Among about 2,200,000 clones, approximately 94% were seen once, and the ten largest hold 1.7%. Selected positively for CCR7 and CD45RO-negative, naive CD8 cells excluded terminally differentiated effector memory CD45RA+ cells. Sequencing was carried out using naive CD8+ T cells from PBMCs. The clonotype was recovered from a man younger than 35 in good health. Some clones in this sample may be carry-over from other donors' samples.

CDR3 amino acids: CASGQGGPTDTQYF. In DNA form, the CDR3 reads TGTGCTAGTGGACAGGGTGGTCCCACAGATACGCAGTATTTT. The rearrangement uses TRBV12-5 and TRBJ2-3, with D possibly being TRBD1 (6 bases). Trimming pared 6 bases from V and 2 bases from J, leaving 12 bases between. The germline CDR1 and CDR2 sequences are LGHNT and FRNRAP. The CDR3 loop spans 14 amino acids.